The source of this T cell receptor beta chain is a study of blood T cell repertoires in COVID-19. Using immunoSEQ multiplex PCR, the repertoire was profiled, and TCRdb retains in-frame clones only, with some absent. The table shows tens of thousands of clones, with 85% occurring only once. CDR1 and CDR2 from the germline V gene are MNHEY and SMNVEV (reference sequence). The CDR3 has 14 residues. The V gene lost 2 bases and the J gene lost 4 bases, with 11 bases spanning the gap. Of note for this clone: This sample also contains other DNA sequences that code for the same CDR3.

V and J are TRBV27 and TRBJ1-2; D is unresolved. Sequenced: peripheral blood. The sequence was obtained from a man older than 75 with acute or convalescent COVID-19. The CDR3 sequence is CASSLGRGSYGYTF. The DNA of the CDR3 is TGTGCCAGCAGTTTAGGGCGGGGAAGCTATGGCTACACCTTC.